These T cell receptor beta chains were read from a single sample in a study of T-cell reconstitution after alpha-beta-depleted transplantation in children. MiXCR was run by TCRdb on the PCR reads, yielding one entry per CDR3 protein. The sample lists about 900,000 distinct CDR3 sequences, about 26% occurring once. This material consisted of PBMCs, mostly from graft donor cells, taken 360 days after TCRalphabeta/CD19-depleted stem cell transplant. These receptor sequences come from a boy less than two years old who had a stem cell transplant for SCID, so the T cells may come from the graft donor. CDR3s include the opening cysteine and the closing phenylalanine or tryptophan. The order of the fields is J gene, V gene, CDR3 protein.

J gene: TRBJ1-2; V gene: TRBV4-1; CDR3 protein: CASSSRRGHGYTF
J gene: TRBJ2-2; V gene: TRBV20-1; CDR3 protein: CSARDGRVPHGELFF
J gene: TRBJ2-3; V gene: TRBV5-1; CDR3 protein: CASSLAPGRPSDTQYF
J gene: TRBJ2-2; V gene: TRBV12-3/TRBV12-4; CDR3 protein: CASGHRVGYTGELFF
J gene: TRBJ2-5; V gene: TRBV12-3/TRBV12-4; CDR3 protein: CASSVFGLAMETQYF
J gene: TRBJ2-7; V gene: TRBV9; CDR3 protein: CASSKTGHASYEQYF
J gene: TRBJ2-1; V gene: TRBV6-2/TRBV6-3; CDR3 protein: CASSYGGQGYNEQFF
J gene: TRBJ2-1; V gene: TRBV20-1; CDR3 protein: CSARGWTGTGPNNEQFF
J gene: TRBJ2-7; V gene: TRBV5-5; CDR3 protein: CASSFRDVYEQYF
J gene: TRBJ2-1; V gene: TRBV4-2; CDR3 protein: CASSQDDGRYSYNEQFF
J gene: TRBJ1-2; V gene: TRBV19; CDR3 protein: CASSPDYYGYTF
J gene: TRBJ1-1; V gene: TRBV18; CDR3 protein: CASSLRDRVLQNTEAFF
J gene: TRBJ2-7; V gene: TRBV20-1; CDR3 protein: CSADTGAYEQYF
J gene: TRBJ1-3; V gene: TRBV12-3/TRBV12-4; CDR3 protein: CASSFAYNSGNTIYF
J gene: TRBJ1-1; V gene: TRBV7-9; CDR3 protein: CASRPTGGAGNTEAFF
J gene: TRBJ1-2; V gene: TRBV9; CDR3 protein: CASSVGTGTFYGYTF
J gene: TRBJ2-5; V gene: TRBV15; CDR3 protein: CATSRGGLAGNQETQYF
J gene: TRBJ2-1; V gene: TRBV5-1; CDR3 protein: CASSLGQEYNEQFF
J gene: TRBJ1-1; V gene: TRBV9; CDR3 protein: CASSTGGEAFF
J gene: TRBJ2-6; V gene: TRBV27; CDR3 protein: CASSFSQHTLWANVLTF
J gene: TRBJ1-1; V gene: TRBV12-3/TRBV12-4; CDR3 protein: CASKPGQGFAEAFF
J gene: TRBJ2-7; V gene: TRBV12-3/TRBV12-4; CDR3 protein: CASSPIIGIYEQYF
J gene: TRBJ2-2; V gene: TRBV4-1; CDR3 protein: CASSPPRTGTGELFF
J gene: TRBJ2-1; V gene: TRBV20-1; CDR3 protein: CSARVATSGGDEQFF
J gene: TRBJ1-1; V gene: TRBV4-2; CDR3 protein: CASSQGGASAEAFF
J gene: TRBJ2-3; V gene: TRBV27; CDR3 protein: CASSPAGTGGTTQYF
J gene: TRBJ2-3; V gene: TRBV6-1; CDR3 protein: CASGRQGAGDTQYF
J gene: TRBJ2-3; V gene: TRBV10-3; CDR3 protein: CAISESRVDTDTQYF
J gene: TRBJ2-3; V gene: TRBV10-2; CDR3 protein: CASTRGGVTDTQYF
J gene: TRBJ2-5; V gene: TRBV5-1; CDR3 protein: CASSPTRREVGETQYF
J gene: TRBJ2-3; V gene: TRBV5-6; CDR3 protein: CASSEAGVLTDTQYF
J gene: TRBJ2-3; V gene: TRBV7-2; CDR3 protein: CASSLARSTDTQYF
J gene: TRBJ2-3; V gene: TRBV20-1; CDR3 protein: CSARDDRVGADTQYF
J gene: TRBJ2-5; V gene: TRBV7-2; CDR3 protein: CASSSGRWGGETQYF
J gene: TRBJ1-1; V gene: TRBV27; CDR3 protein: CASSFGQGARNTEAFF
J gene: TRBJ1-1; V gene: TRBV12-3/TRBV12-4; CDR3 protein: CASSSKWNTEAFF
J gene: TRBJ2-1; V gene: TRBV10-3; CDR3 protein: CAISDTGLSYNEQFF
J gene: TRBJ2-5; V gene: TRBV11-2; CDR3 protein: CASSLGGRIGKETQYF
J gene: TRBJ2-7; V gene: TRBV12-3/TRBV12-4; CDR3 protein: CASSLAPVLEQYF
J gene: TRBJ2-5; V gene: TRBV12-3/TRBV12-4; CDR3 protein: CASSVLAGGQGTQYF
J gene: TRBJ2-1; V gene: TRBV20-1; CDR3 protein: CSARDMDSYNEQFF
J gene: TRBJ2-1; V gene: TRBV11-1; CDR3 protein: CASSLATDLGQQFF
J gene: TRBJ1-2; V gene: TRBV12-3/TRBV12-4; CDR3 protein: CASSLLAAAYGYTF
J gene: TRBJ2-1; V gene: TRBV20-1; CDR3 protein: CSAREAGPRDNEQFF